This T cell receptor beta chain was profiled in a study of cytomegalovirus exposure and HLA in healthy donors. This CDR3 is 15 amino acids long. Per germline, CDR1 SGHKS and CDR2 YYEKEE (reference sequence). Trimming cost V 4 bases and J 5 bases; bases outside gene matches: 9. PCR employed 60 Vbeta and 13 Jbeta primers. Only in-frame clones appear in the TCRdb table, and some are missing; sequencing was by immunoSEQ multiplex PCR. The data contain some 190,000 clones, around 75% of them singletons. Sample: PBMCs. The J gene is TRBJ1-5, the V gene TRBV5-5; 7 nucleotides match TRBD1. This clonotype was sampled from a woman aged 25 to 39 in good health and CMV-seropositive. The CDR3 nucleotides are TGTGCCAGCAGCCAGACCGACAGGGACGATCAGCCCCAGCATTTT. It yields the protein CASSQTDRDDQPQHF.